This T cell receptor beta chain was sequenced in a study of T cell responses to AZD1222 COVID-19 vaccine. Whole-study findings and limits: Clonal diversity was possibly underestimated, and white British individuals and females predominated among donors.

CDR3 length: 16 amino acids. CDR1 and CDR2 (germline): MNHEY, SVGEGT. The V and J ends lost 0 bases and 1 base respectively, with 12 bases between them. Measured with immunoSEQ multiplex PCR; TCRdb has only the in-frame clones, and not every one. The data contain about 100,000 clones, roughly 86% of them singletons. As for this clone: Antigen unknown.

This TCR came from an adult who received the MenACWY meningococcal vaccine as a control. This specimen was peripheral blood, taken 28 days after the second dose of the MenACWY control vaccine. This sequence joins TRBV6-2 or TRBV6-3 and TRBJ1-1; D is unresolved. CDR3: CASSYSGWHPNTEAFF. CDR3 in DNA: TGTGCCAGCAGTTACTCAGGGTGGCACCCGAACACTGAAGCTTTCTTT.